The source of this T cell receptor beta chain is a study of identifying expanded T cells in peripheral blood. Findings and caveats of the study: Roughly 1.2 clones differed between technical replicates, versus 16.4 and 19 over time. Roughly two-week clone count variance significantly increased as total template count grew.

Produced via immunoSEQ multiplex PCR; TCRdb's table is partial and in-frame only. The repertoire holds approximately 91,000 clones, 88% seen once, with around 3.6% in the top ten. Comment on this clone: Its matching antigen is unknown.

Looked up from germline, CDR1 is SGHNT and CDR2 is YYREEE (reference sequence). Trimming took off 4 bases at V and 7 bases at J, with 12 bases between the two ends. The CDR3 is 13 amino acids. Collection occurred without any documented infections or immune events in donors. The receptor comes from a person aged 18 to 70 in good health. Material: blood. The gene calls are TRBV5-4 and TRBJ2-1, with D perhaps TRBD1 or TRBD2 (5 bases each). The CDR3 loop is CASSTRWGNEQFF. CDR3 in DNA: TGTGCCAGCAGCACCAGATGGGGGAATGAGCAGTTCTTC. The variable domain in full, completed from reference TRBV5-4 and TRBJ2-1, reads ETGVTQSPTHLIKTRGQQVTLRCSSQSGHNTVSWYQQALGQGPQFIFQYYREEENGRGNFPPRFSGLQFPNYSSELNVNALELDDSALYLCASSTRWGNEQFFGPGTRLTVL.